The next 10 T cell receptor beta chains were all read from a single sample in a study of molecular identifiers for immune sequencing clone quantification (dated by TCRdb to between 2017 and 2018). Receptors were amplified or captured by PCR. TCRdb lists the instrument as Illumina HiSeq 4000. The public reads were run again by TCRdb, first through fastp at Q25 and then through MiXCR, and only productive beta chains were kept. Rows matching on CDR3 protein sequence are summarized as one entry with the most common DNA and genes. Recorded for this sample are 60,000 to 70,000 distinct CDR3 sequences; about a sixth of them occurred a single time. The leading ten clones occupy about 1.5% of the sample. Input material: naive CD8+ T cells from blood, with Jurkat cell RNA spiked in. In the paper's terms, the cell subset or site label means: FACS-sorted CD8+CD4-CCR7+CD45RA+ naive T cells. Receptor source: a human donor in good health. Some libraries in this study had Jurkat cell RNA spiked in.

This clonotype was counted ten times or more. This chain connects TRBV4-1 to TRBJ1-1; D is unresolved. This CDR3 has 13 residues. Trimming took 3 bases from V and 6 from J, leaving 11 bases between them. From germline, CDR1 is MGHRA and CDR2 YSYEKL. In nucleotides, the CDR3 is TGCGCCAGCAGCCACGAAGGGTACGCTGAAGCTTTCTTT. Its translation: CASSHEGYAEAFF.

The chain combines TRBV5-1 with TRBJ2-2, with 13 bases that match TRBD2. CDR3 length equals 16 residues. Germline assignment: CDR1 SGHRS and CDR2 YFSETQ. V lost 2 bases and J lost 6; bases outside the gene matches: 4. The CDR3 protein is CASSFGLAGVSGELFF. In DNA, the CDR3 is TGCGCCAGCAGCTTCGGACTAGCGGGAGTATCCGGGGAGCTGTTTTTT. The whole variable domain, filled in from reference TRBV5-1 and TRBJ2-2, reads KAGVTQTPRYLIKTRGQQVTLSCSPISGHRSVSWYQQTPGQGLQFLFEYFSETQRNKGNFPGRFSGRQFSNSRSEMNVSTLELGDSALYLCASSFGLAGVSGELFFGEGSRLTVL.

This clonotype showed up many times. The CDR3 DNA reads as TGTGCCAGCAGATCGCTGGATTGGACTAGCGGGAGTTACGAGCAGTACTTC. Translation: CASRSLDWTSGSYEQYF. The chain uses TRBV28 and TRBJ2-7; TRBD2 matches at 13 bases. V shed 6 bases and J 4 bases; nucleotides not matched to a gene: 12. Germline V gene sequence: CDR1 MDHEN, CDR2 SYDVKM. This CDR3 spans 17 amino acids.

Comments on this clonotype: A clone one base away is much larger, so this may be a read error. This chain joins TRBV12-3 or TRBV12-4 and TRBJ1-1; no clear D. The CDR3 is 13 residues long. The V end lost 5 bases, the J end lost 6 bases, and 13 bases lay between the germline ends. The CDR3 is CASSPGAGSEAFF. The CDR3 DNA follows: TGTGCCAGCAGTCCCGGTGCCGGGTCTGAAGCTTTCTTT.

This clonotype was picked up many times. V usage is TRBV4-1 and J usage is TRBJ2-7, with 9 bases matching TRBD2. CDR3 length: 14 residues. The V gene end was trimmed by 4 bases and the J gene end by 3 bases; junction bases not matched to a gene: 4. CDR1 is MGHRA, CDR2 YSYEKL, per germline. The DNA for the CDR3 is TGCGCCAGCAGCCTCCTAGCGGGGAGCTACGAGCAGTACTTC. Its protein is CASSLLAGSYEQYF.

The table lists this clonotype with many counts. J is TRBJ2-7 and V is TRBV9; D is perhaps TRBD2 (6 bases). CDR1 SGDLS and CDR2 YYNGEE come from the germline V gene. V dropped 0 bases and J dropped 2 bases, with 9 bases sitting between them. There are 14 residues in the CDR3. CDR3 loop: CASSVGGGTYEQYF. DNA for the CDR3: TGTGCCAGCAGCGTAGGGGGCGGGACCTACGAGCAGTACTTC.

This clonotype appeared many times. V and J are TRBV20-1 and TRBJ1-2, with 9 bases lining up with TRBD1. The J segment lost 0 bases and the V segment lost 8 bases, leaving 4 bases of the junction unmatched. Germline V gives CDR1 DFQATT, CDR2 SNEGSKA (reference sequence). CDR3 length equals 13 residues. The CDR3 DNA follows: TGCAGTTCAGGACAGGGGTCTAACTATGGCTACACCTTC. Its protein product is CSSGQGSNYGYTF.

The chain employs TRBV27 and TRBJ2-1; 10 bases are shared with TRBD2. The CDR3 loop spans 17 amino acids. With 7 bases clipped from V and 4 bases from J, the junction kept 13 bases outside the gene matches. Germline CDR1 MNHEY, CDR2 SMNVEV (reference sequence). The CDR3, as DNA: TGTGCCAGCACCCAGGGGCCAGGACTAGCGGATTACAATGAGCAGTTCTTC. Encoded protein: CASTQGPGLADYNEQFF.

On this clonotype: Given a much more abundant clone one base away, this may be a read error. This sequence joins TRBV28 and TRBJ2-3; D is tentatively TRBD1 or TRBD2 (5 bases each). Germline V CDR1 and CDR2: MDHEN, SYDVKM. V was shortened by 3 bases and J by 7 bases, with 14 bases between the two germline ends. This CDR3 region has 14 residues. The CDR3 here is CASSFRGETYTQYF. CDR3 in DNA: TGTGCCAGCAGTTTTCGAGGGGAGACATATACGCAGTATTTT.

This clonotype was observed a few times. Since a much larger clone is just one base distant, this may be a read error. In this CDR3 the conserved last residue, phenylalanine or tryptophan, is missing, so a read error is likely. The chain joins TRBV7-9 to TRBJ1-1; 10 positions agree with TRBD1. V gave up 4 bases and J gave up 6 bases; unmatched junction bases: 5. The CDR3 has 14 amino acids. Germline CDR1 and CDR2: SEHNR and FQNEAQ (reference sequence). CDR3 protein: CASSSTTGGSEAFL. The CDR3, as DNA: TGTGCCAGCAGCTCCACGACAGGGGGCTCTGAAGCTTTCCTT.